A single sample gave rise to the 19 T cell receptor beta chains below, sequenced in a study of T cells in Graves' hyperthyroidism and ophthalmopathy. What was amplified from RNA transcripts were TCR beta CDR3 regions. Using the HTBI primer set, a first-round RT-PCR was run on the TCR CDR3. TCRdb passed the multiplex PCR reads through MiXCR, listing each CDR3 protein once. The sample contains just over 550,000 distinct CDR3 sequences, under 60% of which appear only once. The sequencing sample was made of peripheral blood or thyroid tissue (not recorded which). The source of these receptors is a woman between 18 and 29 years old with Graves' hyperthyroidism.

There are many counts of this clonotype. The rearrangement uses TRBV2 and TRBJ1-1; 9 bases line up with TRBD1. The CDR3 is made up of 15 amino acids. Germline V gene lookup returns CDR1 SNHLY and CDR2 FYNNEI. Trimming at V came to 4 bases and at J to 1 base, leaving 4 bases not matched to a gene. This chain's CDR3 is CASSVGTGSNTEAFF. The CDR3 DNA follows: TGTGCCAGCAGTGTCGGGACAGGGTCGAACACTGAAGCTTTCTTT.

This clonotype was detected a few times. The chain employs TRBV12-3 or TRBV12-4 and TRBJ1-2, with D uncertain. V lost 4 bases, J lost 3 bases, and 15 bases lay in between. The CDR3 has 15 residues. As DNA, the CDR3 is TGTGCCAGCAGTTGGCGGGGAGCCGGGGACTATGGCTACACCTTC. Encoded protein: CASSWRGAGDYGYTF.

This clonotype has more than one count but fewer than ten. The chain employs TRBV20-1 and TRBJ2-7, with 9 bases that match TRBD2. With 2 bases clipped from V and 1 base from J, the junction kept 9 bases outside the gene matches. Germline CDR1 DFQATT, CDR2 SNEGSKA (reference sequence). The CDR3 is 16 residues long. CDR3: CSARLTSGAPSYEQYF. In DNA, the CDR3 is TGCAGTGCTAGATTGACTAGCGGAGCCCCGTCCTACGAGCAGTACTTC.

CDR3 residues: CASRSGTSGRPYEQYF. The CDR3 DNA follows: TGTGCCAGCAGATCCGGGACTAGCGGGAGACCCTACGAGCAGTACTTC. This chain links TRBV7-9 with TRBJ2-7, with 14 bases lining up with TRBD2. Germline V lookup: CDR1 SEHNR, CDR2 FQNEAQ (reference sequence). The V and J ends lost 6 bases and 2 bases, in that order; junction bases with no gene match: 6. This CDR3 is built from 16 residues.

The sample holds a few counts of this clonotype. CDR3 sequence (DNA): TGTGCCAGCATTCTGGGGGGGTCCTACGAGCAGTACTTC. Its translation is CASILGGSYEQYF. This sequence joins TRBV2 and TRBJ2-7; 7 nucleotides line up with TRBD2. This CDR3 spans 13 amino acids. In germline, CDR1 is SNHLY, CDR2 FYNNEI. J gave up 1 base and V 7 bases, and 4 bases lay outside the gene matches. Supplemented by reference TRBV2 and TRBJ2-7, the full variable domain reads EPEVTQTPSHQVTQMGQEVILRCVPISNHLYFYWYRQILGQKVEFLVSFYNNEISEKSEIFDDQFSVERPDGSNFTLKIRSTKLEDSAMYFCASILGGSYEQYFGPGTRLTVT.

This rearrangement joins TRBV29-1 to TRBJ2-7; D not resolved. Trimming took 3 bases from V and 3 from J, leaving 15 bases between them. Germline CDR1 is SQVTM and CDR2 is ANQGSEA. This CDR3 is built from 14 residues. The CDR3 DNA follows: TGCAGCGTTGACGAAGGAGCTGGTAACTACGAGCAGTACTTC. Translation gives CSVDEGAGNYEQYF.

Many counts were recorded for this clonotype. The gene calls are TRBV10-1 and TRBJ2-5; D tentatively fits TRBD1 or TRBD2 (6 bases each). Germline values: CDR1 WNHNN, CDR2 SYGVQD (reference sequence). The V and J ends lost 6 bases and 7 bases respectively, with 12 bases between them. The CDR3 contains 12 residues. The CDR3, as DNA: TGCGCCAGCAGCCCCGGAGGGGGGACCCAGTACTTC. It yields the protein CASSPGGGTQYF.

This rearrangement joins TRBV25-1 to TRBJ2-5; 7 bases agree with TRBD1. Trimming removed 8 bases from V and 3 bases from J; junction bases left unmatched: 6. The germline gives CDR1 MGHDK, CDR2 SYGVNS. CDR3 size: 13 residues. For the CDR3, the DNA is TGTGCCAGCGTTGACAGGGCAAAAGAGACCCAGTACTTC. Translation: CASVDRAKETQYF. The variable domain in full, completed from reference TRBV25-1 and TRBJ2-5, reads EADIYQTPRYLVIGTGKKITLECSQTMGHDKMYWYQQDPGMELHLIHYSYGVNSTEKGDLSSESTVSRIRTEHFPLTLESARPSHTSQYLCASVDRAKETQYFGPGTRLLVL.

The rearrangement uses TRBV19 and TRBJ1-6, with D maybe TRBD1 (6 bases). V was pared by 3 bases and J by 8 bases, with 14 bases between. The germline gives CDR1 LNHDA, CDR2 SQIVND (reference sequence). The CDR3 spans 15 residues. As DNA, the CDR3 is TGTGCCAGTAGTATTTCAGAGGGGGGCGATTCACCCCTCCACTTT. This encodes CASSISEGGDSPLHF.

This clonotype has a count of ten or more. The chain links TRBV24-1 to TRBJ1-2, with a tentative D call TRBD1 (5 bases). Germline loops: CDR1 KGHDR, CDR2 SFDVKD. This CDR3 spans 12 amino acids. V was clipped by 7 bases and J by 2 bases, with 7 bases between them. CDR3 sequence reads: CATSRDNYGYTF. The CDR3 nucleotides are TGTGCCACCAGCAGGGACAACTATGGCTACACCTTC.

This sequence joins TRBV19 and TRBJ1-1; 8 bases are a match to TRBD1. CDR1 LNHDA and CDR2 SQIVND come from the germline V gene (reference sequence). V shed 4 bases and J 10 bases; nucleotides not matched to a gene: 2. CDR3 length: 11 amino acids. DNA for the CDR3: TGTGCCAGTAGTACCGGACAGGGAGCTTTCTTT. Translating gives CASSTGQGAFF.

The chain has TRBV15 and TRBJ1-3; D unclear. CDR1 and CDR2 (germline): LNHNV, YYDKDF (reference sequence). The CDR3 runs to 17 residues. With 7 bases removed from V and 0 bases from J, the gap between germline ends came to 19 bases. DNA of the CDR3: TGTGCCACCAAGTTCGGTGGGAGGGCAACCTCTGGAAACACCATATATTTT. It translates to CATKFGGRATSGNTIYF.

Worth noting for this clonotype: Just one base apart from a much larger clone, this may be a read error. CDR3 DNA sequence: TGTGCCAGCAGCTACGACGGAGGCTCTGGAAACACCATATATTTT. Its translation: CASSYDGGSGNTIYF. This chain joins TRBV7-9 and TRBJ1-3; D remains ambiguous. CDR3 length: 15 amino acids. The V gene's germline CDR1 is SEHNR and CDR2 FQNEAQ (reference sequence). V was clipped by 4 bases and J by 0 bases, with 10 bases between them.

This chain joins TRBV10-3 and TRBJ2-5; 16 bases match TRBD2. Germline lookup yields CDR1 ENHRY and CDR2 SYGVKD. The CDR3 has 17 residues. Trimming removed 3 bases from V and 2 bases from J; junction bases left unmatched: 3. CDR3 bases: TGTGCCATCAGTGAAGGGGGACTAGCGGGAGGGCAAGAGACCCAGTACTTC. Translated, it gives CAISEGGLAGGQETQYF.

This chain links TRBV20-1 with TRBJ1-5; D is perhaps TRBD1 (6 bases). V lost 5 bases, J lost 9 bases, and 17 bases lay in between. The CDR3 totals 13 residues. Germline V lookup: CDR1 DFQATT, CDR2 SNEGSKA (reference sequence). The CDR3 region has the DNA TGCAGTGCTCCAGGACAGCCCTTTGGGCCCCAGCATTTT. It encodes CSAPGQPFGPQHF.

This clonotype occurred a few times. The chain joins TRBV7-9 to TRBJ2-6, with 10 bases aligning to TRBD1. Germline V gene sequence: CDR1 SEHNR, CDR2 FQNEAQ (reference sequence). This CDR3 spans 17 amino acids. Trimming at V came to 2 bases and at J to 2 bases, leaving 3 bases not matched to a gene. CDR3: CASSLWTGGTGANVLTF. The CDR3 nucleotides are TGTGCCAGCAGCTTATGGACAGGGGGTACTGGGGCCAACGTCCTGACTTTC.

This clonotype has ten or more counts. This chain joins TRBV25-1 and TRBJ1-1; D not resolved. V was cut by 3 bases and J by 2 bases, with 7 bases left in between. Germline V lookup: CDR1 MGHDK, CDR2 SYGVNS. CDR3 size: 13 residues. CDR3 amino acids: CASSDTYNTEAFF. The CDR3 DNA follows: TGTGCCAGCAGTGATACATACAACACTGAAGCTTTCTTT.

The genes are TRBV7-6 and TRBJ2-7; D uncertain. This CDR3 has 11 residues. The germline CDR1 and CDR2 sequences are SGHVS and FNYEAQ. In DNA, the CDR3 is TGTGCTAGAGCGCCCAGCTACGAGCAGTACTTC. This translates into CARAPSYEQYF.

This clonotype was observed a handful of times. The germline gene is not matched at one end of the junction; a read error may be the cause. The V and J genes are TRBV7-2 and TRBJ1-1, with 7 bases aligning to TRBD1. From germline, CDR1 is SGHTA and CDR2 FQGNSA. This CDR3 is 12 amino acids long. CDR3: CASSQDRAGAFF. The DNA of the CDR3 is TGCGCCAGCAGCCAAGACAGGGCCGGAGCTTTCTTT.